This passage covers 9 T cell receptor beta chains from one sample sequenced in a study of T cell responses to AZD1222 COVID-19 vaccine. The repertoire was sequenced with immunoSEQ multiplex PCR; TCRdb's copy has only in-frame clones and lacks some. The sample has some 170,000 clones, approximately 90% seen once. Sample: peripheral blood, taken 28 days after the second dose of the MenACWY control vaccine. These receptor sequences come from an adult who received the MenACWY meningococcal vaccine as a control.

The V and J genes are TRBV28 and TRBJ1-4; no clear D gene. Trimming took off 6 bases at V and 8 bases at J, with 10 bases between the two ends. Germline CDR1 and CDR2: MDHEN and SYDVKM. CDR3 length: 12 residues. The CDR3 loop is CASSDPAEKLFF. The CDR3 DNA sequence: TGTGCCAGCAGCGACCCGGCGGAAAAACTGTTTTTT.

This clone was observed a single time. CDR3 amino acids: CASTMWGAAEQYF. DNA of the CDR3: TGTGCCAGCACTATGTGGGGGGCTGCCGAGCAGTACTTC. The V and J genes are TRBV12-3 or TRBV12-4 and TRBJ2-7; either TRBD1 or TRBD2 may fit D (6 bases each). This CDR3 has 13 amino acids. Deletions cut 7 bases from V and 6 bases from J, with 16 bases between.

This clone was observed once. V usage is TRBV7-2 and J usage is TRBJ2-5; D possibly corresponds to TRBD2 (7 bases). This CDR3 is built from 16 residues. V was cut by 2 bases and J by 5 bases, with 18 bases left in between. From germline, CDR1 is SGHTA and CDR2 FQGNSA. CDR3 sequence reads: CASSLRPRGGGETQYF. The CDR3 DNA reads TGTGCCAGCAGCTTACGCCCTAGGGGGGGTGGTGAGACCCAGTACTTC. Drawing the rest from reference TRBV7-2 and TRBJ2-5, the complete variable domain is GAGVSQSPSNKVTEKGKDVELRCDPISGHTALYWYRQSLGQGLEFLIYFQGNSAPDKSGLPSDRFSAERTGGSVSTLTIQRTQQEDSAVYLCASSLRPRGGGETQYFGPGTRLLVL.

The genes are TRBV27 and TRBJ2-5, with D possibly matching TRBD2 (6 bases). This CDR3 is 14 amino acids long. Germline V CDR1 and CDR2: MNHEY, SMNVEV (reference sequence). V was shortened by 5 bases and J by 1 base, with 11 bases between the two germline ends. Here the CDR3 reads CASSEEGGQETQYF. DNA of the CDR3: TGTGCCAGCAGTGAGGAGGGCGGCCAAGAGACCCAGTACTTC.

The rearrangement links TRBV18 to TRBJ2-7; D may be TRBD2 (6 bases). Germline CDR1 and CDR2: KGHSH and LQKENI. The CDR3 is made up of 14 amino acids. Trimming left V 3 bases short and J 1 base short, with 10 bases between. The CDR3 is CASSPSTRSYEQYF. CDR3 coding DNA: TGTGCCAGCTCACCGTCGACTAGATCCTACGAGCAGTACTTC.

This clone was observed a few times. The CDR3 sequence is CASSTGQGLGGYTF. Written as DNA, the CDR3 is TGTGCCAGCAGCACCGGACAGGGGCTGGGTGGCTACACCTTC. The V and J genes are TRBV7-3 and TRBJ1-2; 9 bases fit TRBD1. The junction had 8 bases not matched to a gene; V was cut back by 5 bases and J by 7 bases. The V gene's germline CDR1 is SGHTA and CDR2 FQGTGA. CDR3 length: 14 amino acids.

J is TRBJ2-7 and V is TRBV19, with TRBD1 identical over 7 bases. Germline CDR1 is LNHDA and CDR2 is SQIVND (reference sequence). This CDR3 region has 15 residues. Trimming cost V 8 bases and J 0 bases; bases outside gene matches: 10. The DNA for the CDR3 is TGTGCCAGTCGTACCTCACAGGGGAGCTCCTACGAGCAGTACTTC. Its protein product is CASRTSQGSSYEQYF.

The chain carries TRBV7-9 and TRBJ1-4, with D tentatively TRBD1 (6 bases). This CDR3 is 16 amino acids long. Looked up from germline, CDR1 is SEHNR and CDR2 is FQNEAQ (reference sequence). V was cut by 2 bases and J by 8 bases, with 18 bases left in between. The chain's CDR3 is CASSLRGGERSEKLFF. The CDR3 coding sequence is TGTGCCAGCAGCTTAAGAGGGGGGGAGCGGAGCGAAAAACTGTTTTTT.

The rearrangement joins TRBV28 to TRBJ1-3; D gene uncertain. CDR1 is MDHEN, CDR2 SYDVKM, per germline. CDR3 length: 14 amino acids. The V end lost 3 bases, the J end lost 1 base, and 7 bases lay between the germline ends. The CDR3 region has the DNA TGTGCCAGCAGTTTGGCTGGATCTGGAAACACCATATATTTT. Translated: CASSLAGSGNTIYF.